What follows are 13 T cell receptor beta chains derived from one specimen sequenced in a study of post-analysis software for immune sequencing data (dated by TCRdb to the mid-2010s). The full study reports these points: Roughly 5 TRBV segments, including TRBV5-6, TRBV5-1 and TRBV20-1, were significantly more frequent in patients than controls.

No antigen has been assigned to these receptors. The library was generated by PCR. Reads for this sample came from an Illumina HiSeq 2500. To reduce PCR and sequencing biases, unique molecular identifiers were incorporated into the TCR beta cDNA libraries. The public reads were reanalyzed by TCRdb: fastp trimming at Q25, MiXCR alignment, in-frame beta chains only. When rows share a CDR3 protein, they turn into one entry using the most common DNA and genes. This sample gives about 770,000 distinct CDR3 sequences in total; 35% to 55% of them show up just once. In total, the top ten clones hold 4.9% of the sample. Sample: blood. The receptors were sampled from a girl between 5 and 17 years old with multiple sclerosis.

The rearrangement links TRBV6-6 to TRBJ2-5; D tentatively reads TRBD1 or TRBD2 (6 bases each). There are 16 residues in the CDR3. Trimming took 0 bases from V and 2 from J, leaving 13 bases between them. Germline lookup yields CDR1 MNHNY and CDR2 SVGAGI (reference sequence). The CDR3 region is CASSYSQRRGQETQYF. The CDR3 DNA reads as TGTGCCAGCAGTTACTCTCAACGGAGGGGGCAAGAGACCCAGTACTTC.

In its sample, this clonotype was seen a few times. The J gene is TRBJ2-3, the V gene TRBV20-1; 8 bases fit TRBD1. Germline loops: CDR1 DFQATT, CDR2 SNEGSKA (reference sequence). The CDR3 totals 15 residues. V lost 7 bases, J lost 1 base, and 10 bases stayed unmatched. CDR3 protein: CSVEGTGARTDTQYF. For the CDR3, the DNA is TGCAGTGTTGAGGGGACAGGCGCACGCACAGATACGCAGTATTTT.

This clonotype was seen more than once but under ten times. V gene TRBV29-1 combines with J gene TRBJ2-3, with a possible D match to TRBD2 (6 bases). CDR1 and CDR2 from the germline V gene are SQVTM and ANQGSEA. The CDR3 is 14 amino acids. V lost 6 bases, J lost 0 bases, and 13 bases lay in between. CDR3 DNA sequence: TGCAGCGTCTCAGGCGGGGACAGCACAGATACGCAGTATTTT. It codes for CSVSGGDSTDTQYF.

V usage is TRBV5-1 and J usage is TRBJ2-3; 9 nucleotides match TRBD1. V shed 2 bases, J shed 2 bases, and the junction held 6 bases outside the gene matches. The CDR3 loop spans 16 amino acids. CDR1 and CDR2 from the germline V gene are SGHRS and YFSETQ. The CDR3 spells CASSFEGDRVTDTQYF. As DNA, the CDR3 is TGCGCCAGCAGCTTCGAGGGGGACAGGGTCACAGATACGCAGTATTTT.

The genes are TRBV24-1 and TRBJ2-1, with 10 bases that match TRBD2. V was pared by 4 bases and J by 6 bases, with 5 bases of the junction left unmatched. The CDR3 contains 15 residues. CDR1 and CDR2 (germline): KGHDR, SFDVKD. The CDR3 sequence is CATSDTRTSGNEQFF. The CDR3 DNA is TGTGCCACCAGTGACACCAGGACTAGCGGCAATGAGCAGTTCTTC.

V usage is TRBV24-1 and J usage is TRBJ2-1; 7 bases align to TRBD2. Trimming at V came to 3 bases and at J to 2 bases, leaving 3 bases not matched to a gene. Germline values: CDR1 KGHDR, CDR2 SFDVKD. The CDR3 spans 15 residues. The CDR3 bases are TGTGCCACCAGTGATAGCCTAGCGGCCTACAATGAGCAGTTCTTC. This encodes CATSDSLAAYNEQFF.

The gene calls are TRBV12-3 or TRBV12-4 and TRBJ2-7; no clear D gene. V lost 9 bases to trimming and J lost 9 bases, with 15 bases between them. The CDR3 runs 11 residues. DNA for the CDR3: TGTGCCAGTTCCCCGGGCGTAATGCAGTACTTC. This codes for CASSPGVMQYF.

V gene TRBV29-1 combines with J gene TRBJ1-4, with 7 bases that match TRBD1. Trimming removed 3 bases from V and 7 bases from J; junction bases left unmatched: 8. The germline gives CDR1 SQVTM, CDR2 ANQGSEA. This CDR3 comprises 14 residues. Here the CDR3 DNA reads TGCAGCGTTGACACAGGGGAGAAAACTGAAAAACTGTTTTTT. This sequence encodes CSVDTGEKTEKLFF.

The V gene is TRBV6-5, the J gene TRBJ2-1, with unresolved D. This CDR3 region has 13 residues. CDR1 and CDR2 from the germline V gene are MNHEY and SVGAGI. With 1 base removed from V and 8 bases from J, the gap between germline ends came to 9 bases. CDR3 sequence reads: CASSYFPLDEQFF. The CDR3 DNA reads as TGTGCCAGCAGTTACTTCCCCCTCGATGAGCAGTTCTTC.

In DNA, the CDR3 is TGCAGTGCTAGGTATAGCGATGAGCAGTTCTTC. As protein: CSARYSDEQFF. The rearrangement uses TRBV20-1 and TRBJ2-1; D may be TRBD2 (5 bases). V lost 3 bases and J lost 8, with 8 bases in between. CDR1 DFQATT and CDR2 SNEGSKA come from the germline V gene (reference sequence). The CDR3 has 11 amino acids.

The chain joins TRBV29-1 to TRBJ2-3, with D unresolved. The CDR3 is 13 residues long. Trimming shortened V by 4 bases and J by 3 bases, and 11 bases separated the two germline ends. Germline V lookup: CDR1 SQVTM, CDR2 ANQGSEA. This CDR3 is CSVARPLTDTQYF. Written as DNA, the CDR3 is TGCAGCGTTGCTCGCCCCTTAACAGATACGCAGTATTTT.

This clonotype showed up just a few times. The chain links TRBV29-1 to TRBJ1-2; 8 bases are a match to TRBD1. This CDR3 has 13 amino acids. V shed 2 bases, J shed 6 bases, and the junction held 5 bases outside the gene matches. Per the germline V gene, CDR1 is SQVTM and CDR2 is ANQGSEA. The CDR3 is CSVERGQGDGYTF. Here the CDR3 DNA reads TGCAGCGTTGAACGCGGACAGGGTGATGGCTACACCTTC.

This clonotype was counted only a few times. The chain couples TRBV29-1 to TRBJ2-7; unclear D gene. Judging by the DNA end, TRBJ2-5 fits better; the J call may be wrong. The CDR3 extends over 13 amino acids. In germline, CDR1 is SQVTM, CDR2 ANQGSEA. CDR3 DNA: TGCAGCGTTGAAGATCTTGCCGGACAGACCCAGTACTTC. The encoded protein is CSVEDLAGQTQYF.